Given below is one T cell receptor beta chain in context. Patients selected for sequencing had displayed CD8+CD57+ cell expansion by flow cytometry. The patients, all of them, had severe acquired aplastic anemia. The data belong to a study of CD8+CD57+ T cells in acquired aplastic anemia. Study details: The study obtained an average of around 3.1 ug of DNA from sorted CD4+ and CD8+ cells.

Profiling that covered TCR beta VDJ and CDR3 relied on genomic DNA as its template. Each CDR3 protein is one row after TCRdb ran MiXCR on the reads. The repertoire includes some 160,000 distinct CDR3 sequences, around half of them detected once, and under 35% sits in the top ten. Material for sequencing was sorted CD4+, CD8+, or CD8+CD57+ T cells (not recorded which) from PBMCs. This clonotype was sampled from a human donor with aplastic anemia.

The CDR3 reads CASSLLAGGRGEQYF. In DNA form, the CDR3 reads TGTGCCAGCAGCTTGCTAGCGGGAGGGCGAGGGGAGCAGTACTTC. The rearrangement links TRBV7-9 to TRBJ2-7; 12 bases are a match to TRBD2. Germline V lookup: CDR1 SEHNR, CDR2 FQNEAQ (reference sequence). The V segment lost 3 bases and the J segment 7 bases; nucleotides outside the gene matches: 7. This CDR3 contains 15 residues. The variable domain in full, with the rest retrieved from reference TRBV7-9 and TRBJ2-7, is DTGVSQNPRHKITKRGQNVTFRCDPISEHNRLYWYRQTLGQGPEFLTYFQNEAQLEKSRLLSDRFSAERPKGSFSTLEIQRTEQGDSAMYLCASSLLAGGRGEQYFGPGTRLTVT.